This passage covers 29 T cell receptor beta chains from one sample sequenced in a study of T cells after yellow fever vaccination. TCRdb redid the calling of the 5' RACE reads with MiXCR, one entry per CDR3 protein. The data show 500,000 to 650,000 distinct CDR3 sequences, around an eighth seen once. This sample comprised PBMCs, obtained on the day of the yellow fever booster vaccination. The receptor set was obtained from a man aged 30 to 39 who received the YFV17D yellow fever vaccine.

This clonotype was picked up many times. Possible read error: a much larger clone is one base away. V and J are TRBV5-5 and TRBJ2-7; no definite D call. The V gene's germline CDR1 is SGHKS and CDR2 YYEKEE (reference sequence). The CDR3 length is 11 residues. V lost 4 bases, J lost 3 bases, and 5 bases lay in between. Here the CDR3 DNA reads TGTGCCAGCAGCCCCTACTACGAGCAGTACTTC. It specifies CASSPYYEQYF.

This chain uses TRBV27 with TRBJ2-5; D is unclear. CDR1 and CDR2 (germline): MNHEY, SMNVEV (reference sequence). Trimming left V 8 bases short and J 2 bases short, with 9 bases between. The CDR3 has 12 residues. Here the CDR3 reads CASGDRQETQYF. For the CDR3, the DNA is TGTGCCAGCGGGGATAGGCAAGAGACCCAGTACTTC.

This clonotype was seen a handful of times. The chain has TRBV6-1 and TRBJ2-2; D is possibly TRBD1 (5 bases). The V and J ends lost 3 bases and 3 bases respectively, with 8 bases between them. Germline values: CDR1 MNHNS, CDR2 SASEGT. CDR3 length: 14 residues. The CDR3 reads CASSDRADTGELFF. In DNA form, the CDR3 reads TGTGCCAGCAGTGACAGGGCCGACACCGGGGAGCTGTTTTTT.

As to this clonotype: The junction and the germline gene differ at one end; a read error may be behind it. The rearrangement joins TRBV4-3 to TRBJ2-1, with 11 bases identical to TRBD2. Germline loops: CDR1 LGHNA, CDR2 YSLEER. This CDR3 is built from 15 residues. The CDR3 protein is CASSRTSGSYSEQFF. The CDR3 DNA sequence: TGCGCCAGCAGTAGAACTAGCGGGAGTTACAGTGAGCAGTTCTTC.

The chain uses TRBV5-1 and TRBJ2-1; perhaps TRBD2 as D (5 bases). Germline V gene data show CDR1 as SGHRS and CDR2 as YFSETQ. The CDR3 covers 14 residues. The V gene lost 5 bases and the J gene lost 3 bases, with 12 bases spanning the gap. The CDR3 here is CASSTGSNYNEQFF. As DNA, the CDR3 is TGCGCCAGCAGTACGGGGTCGAACTACAATGAGCAGTTCTTC.

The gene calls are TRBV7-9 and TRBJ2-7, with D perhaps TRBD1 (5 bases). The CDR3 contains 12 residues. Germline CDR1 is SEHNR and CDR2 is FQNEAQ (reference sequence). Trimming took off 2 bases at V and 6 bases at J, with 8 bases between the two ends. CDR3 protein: CASSLQGLEQYF. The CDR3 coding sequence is TGTGCCAGCAGCTTACAGGGTCTCGAGCAGTACTTC. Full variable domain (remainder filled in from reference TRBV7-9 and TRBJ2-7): DTGVSQNPRHKITKRGQNVTFRCDPISEHNRLYWYRQTLGQGPEFLTYFQNEAQLEKSRLLSDRFSAERPKGSFSTLEIQRTEQGDSAMYLCASSLQGLEQYFGPGTRLTVT.

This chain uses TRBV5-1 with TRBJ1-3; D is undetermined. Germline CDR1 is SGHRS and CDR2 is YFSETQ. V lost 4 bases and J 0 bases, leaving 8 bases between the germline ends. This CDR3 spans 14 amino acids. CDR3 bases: TGCGCCAGCAGCCCATCATTCTCTGGAAACACCATATATTTT. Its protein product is CASSPSFSGNTIYF. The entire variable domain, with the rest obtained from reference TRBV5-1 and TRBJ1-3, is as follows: KAGVTQTPRYLIKTRGQQVTLSCSPISGHRSVSWYQQTPGQGLQFLFEYFSETQRNKGNFPGRFSGRQFSNSRSEMNVSTLELGDSALYLCASSPSFSGNTIYFGEGSWLTVV.

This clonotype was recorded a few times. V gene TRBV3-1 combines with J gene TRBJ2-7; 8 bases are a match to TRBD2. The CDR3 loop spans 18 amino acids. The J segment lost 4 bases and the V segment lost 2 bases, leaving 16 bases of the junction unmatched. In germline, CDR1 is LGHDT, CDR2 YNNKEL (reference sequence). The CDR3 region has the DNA TGTGCCAGCAGCCAAATCCCACAAAGGAGCGGGAGTGTTTACGAGCAGTACTTC. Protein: CASSQIPQRSGSVYEQYF.

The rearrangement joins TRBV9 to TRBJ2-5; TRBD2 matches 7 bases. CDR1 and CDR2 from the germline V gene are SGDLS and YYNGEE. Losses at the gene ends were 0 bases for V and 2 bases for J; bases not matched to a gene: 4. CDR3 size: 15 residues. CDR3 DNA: TGTGCCAGCAGCGTAGGACCGGGAGGACAAGAGACCCAGTACTTC. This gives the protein CASSVGPGGQETQYF.

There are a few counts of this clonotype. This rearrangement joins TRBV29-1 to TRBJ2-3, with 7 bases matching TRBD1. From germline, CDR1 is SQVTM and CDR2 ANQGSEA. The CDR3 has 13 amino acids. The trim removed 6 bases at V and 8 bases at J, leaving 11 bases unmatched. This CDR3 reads CSVQLTGPGTQYF. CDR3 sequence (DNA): TGCAGCGTGCAACTGACAGGGCCCGGTACGCAGTATTTT.

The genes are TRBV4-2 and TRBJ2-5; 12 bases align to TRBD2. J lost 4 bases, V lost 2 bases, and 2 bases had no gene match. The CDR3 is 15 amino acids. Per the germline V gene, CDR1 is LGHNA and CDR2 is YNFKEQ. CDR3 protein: CASSQPGLAGETQYF. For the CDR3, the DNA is TGTGCCAGCAGCCAACCGGGACTAGCGGGAGAGACCCAGTACTTC.

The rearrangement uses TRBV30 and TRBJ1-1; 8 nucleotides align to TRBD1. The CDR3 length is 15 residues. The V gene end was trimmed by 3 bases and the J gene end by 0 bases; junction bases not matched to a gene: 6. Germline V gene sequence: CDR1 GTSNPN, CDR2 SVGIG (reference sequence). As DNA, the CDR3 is TGTGCCTGGAGAGTGAGGGACAGGATGAACACTGAAGCTTTCTTT. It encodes CAWRVRDRMNTEAFF.

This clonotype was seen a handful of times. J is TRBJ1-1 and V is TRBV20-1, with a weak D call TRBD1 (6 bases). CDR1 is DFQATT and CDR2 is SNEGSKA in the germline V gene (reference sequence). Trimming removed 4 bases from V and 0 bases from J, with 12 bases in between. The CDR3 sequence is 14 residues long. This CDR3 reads CSAIRGRMNTEAFF. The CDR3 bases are TGCAGTGCTATCAGGGGTCGCATGAACACTGAAGCTTTCTTT.

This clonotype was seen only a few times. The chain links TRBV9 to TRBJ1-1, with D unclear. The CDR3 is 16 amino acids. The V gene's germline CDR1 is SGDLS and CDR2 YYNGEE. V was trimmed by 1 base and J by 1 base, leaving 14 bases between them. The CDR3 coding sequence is TGTGCCAGCAGCGTAAGTTCCCAACAGCAGAACACTGAAGCTTTCTTT. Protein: CASSVSSQQQNTEAFF.

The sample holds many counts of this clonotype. The CDR3, as DNA: TGTGCCAGCAGCCCGGGACTTCAGGGAGAGCCCCAGCATTTT. Translating gives CASSPGLQGEPQHF. The genes are TRBV7-9 and TRBJ1-5; the D gene is possibly TRBD1 (5 bases). The CDR3 is 14 residues long. V lost 5 bases, J lost 8 bases, and 16 bases lay in between. The germline CDR1 and CDR2 sequences are SEHNR and FQNEAQ (reference sequence).

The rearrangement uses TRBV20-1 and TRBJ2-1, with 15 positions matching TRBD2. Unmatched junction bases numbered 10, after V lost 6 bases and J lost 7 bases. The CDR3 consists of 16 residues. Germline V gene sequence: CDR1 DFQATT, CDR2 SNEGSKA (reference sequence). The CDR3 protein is CSAPPGLAGGHNEQFF. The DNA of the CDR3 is TGCAGTGCGCCCCCTGGACTAGCGGGAGGGCATAATGAGCAGTTCTTC.

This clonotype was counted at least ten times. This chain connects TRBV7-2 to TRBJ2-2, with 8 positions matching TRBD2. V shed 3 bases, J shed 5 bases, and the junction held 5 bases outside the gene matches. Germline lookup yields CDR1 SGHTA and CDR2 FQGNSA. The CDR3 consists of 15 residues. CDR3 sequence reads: CASSFGREVTGELFF. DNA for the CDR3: TGTGCCAGCAGCTTTGGGCGGGAGGTTACCGGGGAGCTGTTTTTT.

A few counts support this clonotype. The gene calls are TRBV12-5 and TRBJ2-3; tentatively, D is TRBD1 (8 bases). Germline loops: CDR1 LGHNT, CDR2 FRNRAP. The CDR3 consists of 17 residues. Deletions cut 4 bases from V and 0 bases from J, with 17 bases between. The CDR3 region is CASGSGTGGVSTDTQYF. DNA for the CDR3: TGTGCTAGTGGTTCCGGAACAGGGGGGGTTAGCACAGATACGCAGTATTTT. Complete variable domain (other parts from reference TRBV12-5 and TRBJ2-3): DARVTQTPRHKVTEMGQEVTMRCQPILGHNTVFWYRQTMMQGLELLAYFRNRAPLDDSGMPKDRFSAEMPDATLATLKIQPSEPRDSAVYFCASGSGTGGVSTDTQYFGPGTRLTVL.

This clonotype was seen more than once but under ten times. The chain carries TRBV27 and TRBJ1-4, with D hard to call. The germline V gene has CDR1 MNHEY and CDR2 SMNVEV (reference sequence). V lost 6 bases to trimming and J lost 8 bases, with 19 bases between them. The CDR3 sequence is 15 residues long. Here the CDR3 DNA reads TGTGCCAGCAGCCCCCGGGTTCGAGCCGACGAAAAACTGTTTTTT. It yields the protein CASSPRVRADEKLFF.

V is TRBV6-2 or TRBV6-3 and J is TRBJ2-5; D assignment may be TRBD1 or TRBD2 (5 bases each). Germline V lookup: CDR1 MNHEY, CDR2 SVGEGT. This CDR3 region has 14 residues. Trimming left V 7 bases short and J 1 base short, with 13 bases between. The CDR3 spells CASIPGAVQETQYF. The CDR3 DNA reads TGTGCCAGCATCCCCGGGGCGGTCCAAGAGACCCAGTACTTC.

The CDR3: CASSGTRGPDTQYF. In DNA, the CDR3 is TGTGCCAGCAGTGGTACTAGAGGTCCAGATACGCAGTATTTT. This chain connects TRBV2 to TRBJ2-3, with D perhaps TRBD2 (5 bases). V dropped 4 bases and J dropped 4 bases, with 12 bases sitting between them. CDR3 size: 14 residues. The germline V gene encodes CDR1 SNHLY and CDR2 FYNNEI.

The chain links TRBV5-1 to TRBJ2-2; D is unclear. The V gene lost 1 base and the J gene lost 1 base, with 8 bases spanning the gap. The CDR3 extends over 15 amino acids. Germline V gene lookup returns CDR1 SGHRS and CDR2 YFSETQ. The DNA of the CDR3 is TGCGCCAGCAGCTTGAACGGCGGGAACACCGGGGAGCTGTTTTTT. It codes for CASSLNGGNTGELFF.

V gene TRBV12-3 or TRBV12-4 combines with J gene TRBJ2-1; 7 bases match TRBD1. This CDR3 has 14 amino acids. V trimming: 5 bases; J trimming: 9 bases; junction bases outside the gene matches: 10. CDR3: CASSPLTGLAEQFF. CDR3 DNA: TGTGCCAGCAGTCCACTGACAGGGCTGGCTGAGCAGTTCTTC.

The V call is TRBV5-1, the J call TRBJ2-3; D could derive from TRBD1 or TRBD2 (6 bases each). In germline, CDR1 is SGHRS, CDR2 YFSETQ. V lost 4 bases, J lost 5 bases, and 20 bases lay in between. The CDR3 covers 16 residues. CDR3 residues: CASSPRDKRRGDTQYF. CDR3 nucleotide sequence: TGCGCCAGCAGCCCTAGGGACAAGCGGAGGGGAGATACGCAGTATTTT. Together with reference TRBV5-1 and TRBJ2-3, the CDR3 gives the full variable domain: KAGVTQTPRYLIKTRGQQVTLSCSPISGHRSVSWYQQTPGQGLQFLFEYFSETQRNKGNFPGRFSGRQFSNSRSEMNVSTLELGDSALYLCASSPRDKRRGDTQYFGPGTRLTVL.

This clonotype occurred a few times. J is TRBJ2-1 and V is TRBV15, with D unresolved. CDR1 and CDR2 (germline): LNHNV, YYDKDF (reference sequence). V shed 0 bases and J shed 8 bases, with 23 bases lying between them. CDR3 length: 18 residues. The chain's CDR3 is CATSRDPPRVKVSHEQFF. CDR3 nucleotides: TGTGCCACCAGCAGAGATCCCCCTAGAGTCAAGGTTTCCCATGAGCAGTTCTTC.

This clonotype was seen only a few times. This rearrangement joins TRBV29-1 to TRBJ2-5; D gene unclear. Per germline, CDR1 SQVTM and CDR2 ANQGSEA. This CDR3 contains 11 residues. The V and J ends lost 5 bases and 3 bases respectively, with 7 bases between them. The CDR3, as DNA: TGCAGCGTTAGCAGCGAAGAGACCCAGTACTTC. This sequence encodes CSVSSEETQYF. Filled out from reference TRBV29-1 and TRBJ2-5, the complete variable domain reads SAVISQKPSRDICQRGTSLTIQCQVDSQVTMMFWYRQQPGQSLTLIATANQGSEATYESGFVIDKFPISRPNLTFSTLTVSNMSPEDSSIYLCSVSSEETQYFGPGTRLLVL.

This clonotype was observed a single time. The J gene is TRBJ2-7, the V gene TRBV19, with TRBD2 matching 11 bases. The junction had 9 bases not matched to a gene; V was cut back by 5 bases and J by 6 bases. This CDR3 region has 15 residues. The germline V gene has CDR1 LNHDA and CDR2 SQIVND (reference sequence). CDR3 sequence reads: CASSFTSGSRREQYF. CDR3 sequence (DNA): TGTGCCAGTAGTTTCACTAGCGGGAGTAGGCGCGAGCAGTACTTC.

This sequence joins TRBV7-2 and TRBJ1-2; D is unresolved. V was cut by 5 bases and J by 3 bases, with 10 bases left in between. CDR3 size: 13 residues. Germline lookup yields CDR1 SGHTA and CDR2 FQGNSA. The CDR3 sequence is CASSPLSHYGYTF. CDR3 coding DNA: TGTGCCAGCAGCCCGCTTTCCCACTATGGCTACACCTTC.

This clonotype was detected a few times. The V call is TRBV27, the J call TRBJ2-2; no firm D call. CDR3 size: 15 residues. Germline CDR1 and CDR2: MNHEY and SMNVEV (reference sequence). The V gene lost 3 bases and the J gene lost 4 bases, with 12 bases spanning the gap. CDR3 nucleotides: TGTGCCAGCAGTTTCCTCAAGACTTTCACCGGGGAGCTGTTTTTT. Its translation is CASSFLKTFTGELFF.